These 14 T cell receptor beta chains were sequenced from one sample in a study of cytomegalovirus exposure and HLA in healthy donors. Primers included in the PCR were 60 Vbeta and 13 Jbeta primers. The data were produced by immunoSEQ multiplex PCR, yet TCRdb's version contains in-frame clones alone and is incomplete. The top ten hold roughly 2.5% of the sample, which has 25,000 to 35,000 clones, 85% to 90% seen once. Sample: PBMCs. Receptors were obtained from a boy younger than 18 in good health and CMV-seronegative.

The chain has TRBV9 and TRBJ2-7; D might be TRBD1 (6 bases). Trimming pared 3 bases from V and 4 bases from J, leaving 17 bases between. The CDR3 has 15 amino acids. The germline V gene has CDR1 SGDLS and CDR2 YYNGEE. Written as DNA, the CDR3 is TGTGCCAGCAGCGCACAAACAGGGAGCTCTTACGAGCAGTACTTC. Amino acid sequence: CASSAQTGSSYEQYF.

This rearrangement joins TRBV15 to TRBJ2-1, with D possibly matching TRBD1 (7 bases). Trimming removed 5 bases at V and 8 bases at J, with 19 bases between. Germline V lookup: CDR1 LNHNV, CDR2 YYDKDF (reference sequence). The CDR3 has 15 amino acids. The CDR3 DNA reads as TGTGCCACCAGCGCCCCAGGGGGGTTGGTCGATGAGCAGTTCTTC. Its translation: CATSAPGGLVDEQFF.

Written as DNA, the CDR3 is TGTGCCAGCACCTCGGGGGGGGACTATCATCGCGAGCAGTACTTC. Its protein product is CASTSGGDYHREQYF. V is TRBV7-9 and J is TRBJ2-7; 8 nucleotides line up with TRBD2. V dropped 7 bases and J dropped 6; count of bases not matched to a gene: 14. The CDR3 extends over 15 amino acids. Germline CDR1 reads SEHNR; CDR2 reads FQNEAQ (reference sequence).

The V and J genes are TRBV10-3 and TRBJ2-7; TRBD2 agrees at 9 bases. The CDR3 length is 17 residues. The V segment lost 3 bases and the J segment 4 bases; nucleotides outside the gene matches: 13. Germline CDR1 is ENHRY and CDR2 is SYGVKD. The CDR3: CAISDRRGGNVSYEQYF. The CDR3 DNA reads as TGTGCCATCAGTGACAGGCGGGGGGGGAACGTCTCGTACGAGCAGTACTTC.

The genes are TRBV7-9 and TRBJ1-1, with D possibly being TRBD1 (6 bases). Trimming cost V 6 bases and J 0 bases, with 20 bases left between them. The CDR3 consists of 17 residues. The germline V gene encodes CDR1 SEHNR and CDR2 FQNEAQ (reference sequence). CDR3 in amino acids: CASSVHRAIVMNTEAFF. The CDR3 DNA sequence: TGTGCCAGCAGTGTCCACAGGGCTATCGTCATGAACACTGAAGCTTTCTTT.

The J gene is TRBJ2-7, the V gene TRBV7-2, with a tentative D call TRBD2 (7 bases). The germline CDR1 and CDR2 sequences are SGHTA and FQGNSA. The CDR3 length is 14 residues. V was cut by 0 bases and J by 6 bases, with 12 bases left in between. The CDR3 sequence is CASSLAGGPTEQYF. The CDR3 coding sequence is TGTGCCAGCAGCTTAGCGGGGGGGCCGACCGAGCAGTACTTC.

DNA of the CDR3: TGTGCCAGCAGCCTTCGACAGGGGGCTGGGACCGGGGAGCTGTTTTTT. This encodes CASSLRQGAGTGELFF. V gene TRBV9 combines with J gene TRBJ2-2; TRBD1 aligns across 10 bases. Germline-derived CDR1 and CDR2 are SGDLS and YYNGEE. Unmatched junction bases numbered 8, after V lost 4 bases and J lost 5 bases. The CDR3 contains 16 residues.

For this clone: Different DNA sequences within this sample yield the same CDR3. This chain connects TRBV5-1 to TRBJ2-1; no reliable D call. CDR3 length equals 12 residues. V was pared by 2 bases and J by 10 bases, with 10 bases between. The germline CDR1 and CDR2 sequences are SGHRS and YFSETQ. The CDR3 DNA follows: TGCGCCAGCAGCTTATCAGGCGACGAGCAGTTCTTC. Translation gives CASSLSGDEQFF.

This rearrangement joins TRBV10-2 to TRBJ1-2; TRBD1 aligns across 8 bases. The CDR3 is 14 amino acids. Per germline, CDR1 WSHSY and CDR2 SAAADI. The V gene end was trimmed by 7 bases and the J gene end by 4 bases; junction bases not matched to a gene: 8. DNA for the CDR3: TGCGCCAGCACCACGGGACAGGCCTTCTATGGCTACACCTTC. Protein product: CASTTGQAFYGYTF.

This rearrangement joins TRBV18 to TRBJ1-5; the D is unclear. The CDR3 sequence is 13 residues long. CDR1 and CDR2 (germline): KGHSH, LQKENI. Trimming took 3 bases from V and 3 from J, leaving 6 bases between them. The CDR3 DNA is TGTGCCAGCTCACCCATCCCCAATCAGCCCCAGCATTTT. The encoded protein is CASSPIPNQPQHF.

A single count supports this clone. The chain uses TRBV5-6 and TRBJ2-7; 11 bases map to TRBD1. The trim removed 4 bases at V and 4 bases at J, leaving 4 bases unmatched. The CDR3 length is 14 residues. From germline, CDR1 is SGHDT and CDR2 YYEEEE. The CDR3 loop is CASSTGTGGYEQYF. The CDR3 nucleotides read TGTGCCAGCAGCACCGGGACAGGGGGTTACGAGCAGTACTTC.

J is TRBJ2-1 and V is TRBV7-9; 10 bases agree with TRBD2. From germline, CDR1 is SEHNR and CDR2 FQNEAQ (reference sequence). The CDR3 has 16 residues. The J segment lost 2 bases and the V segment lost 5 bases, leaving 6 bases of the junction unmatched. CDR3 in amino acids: CASSRISGRTYNEQFF. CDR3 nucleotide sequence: TGTGCCAGCAGCCGGATTAGCGGGAGGACCTACAATGAGCAGTTCTTC.

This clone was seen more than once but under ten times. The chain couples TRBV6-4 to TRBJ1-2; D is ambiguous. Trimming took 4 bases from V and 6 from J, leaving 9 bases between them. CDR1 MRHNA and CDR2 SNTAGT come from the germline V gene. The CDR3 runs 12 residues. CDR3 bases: TGTGCCAGCAGTGCCGGGATCGATGGCTACACCTTC. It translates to CASSAGIDGYTF.

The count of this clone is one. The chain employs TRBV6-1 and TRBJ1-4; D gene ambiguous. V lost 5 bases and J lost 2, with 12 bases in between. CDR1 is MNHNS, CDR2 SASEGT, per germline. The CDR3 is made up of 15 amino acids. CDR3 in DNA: TGTGCCAGCAGTAACAGACGCCCTACTAATGAAAAACTGTTTTTT. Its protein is CASSNRRPTNEKLFF.